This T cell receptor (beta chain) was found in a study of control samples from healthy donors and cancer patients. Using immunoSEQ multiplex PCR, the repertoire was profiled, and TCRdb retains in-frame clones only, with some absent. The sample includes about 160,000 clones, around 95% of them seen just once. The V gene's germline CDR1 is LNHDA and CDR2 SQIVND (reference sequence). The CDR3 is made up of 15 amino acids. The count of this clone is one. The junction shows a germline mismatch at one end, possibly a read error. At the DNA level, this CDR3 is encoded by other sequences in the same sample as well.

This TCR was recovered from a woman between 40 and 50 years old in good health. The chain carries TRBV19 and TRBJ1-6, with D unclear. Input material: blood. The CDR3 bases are TGTGCCAGTAGTCCCCGGGCCGAAGATAATTCTCCCCTCCACTTT. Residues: CASSPRAEDNSPLHF.